This T cell receptor (beta chain) was retrieved from a study of T cell responses to AZD1222 COVID-19 vaccine. In regard to this clone: The target antigen is unknown.

CDR1 and CDR2 from the germline V gene are SGHVS and FNYEAQ. Trimming at V came to 3 bases and at J to 4 bases, leaving 1 base not matched to a gene. There are 14 residues in the CDR3. Study-wide points: A rise in Spike-specific TCR breadth and depth followed two AZD1222 doses.

The table came from immunoSEQ multiplex PCR; TCRdb's copy has only in-frame clones and leaves some out. The sample records about 84,000 clones, 70% to 90% being singletons. The TCR was taken from an adult who received the AZD1222 COVID-19 vaccine. The rearrangement joins TRBV7-6 to TRBJ1-4; 8 bases fit TRBD1. The material sequenced was peripheral blood, taken 28 days after the second AZD1222 dose. The CDR3 nucleotides are TGTGCCAGCAGCTTTACAGGGGGTAATGAAAAACTGTTTTTT. Its translation is CASSFTGGNEKLFF. The complete variable domain, with remaining parts taken from reference TRBV7-6 and TRBJ1-4, reads GAGVSQSPRYKVTKRGQDVALRCDPISGHVSLYWYRQALGQGPEFLTYFNYEAQQDKSGLPNDRFSAERPEGSISTLTIQRTEQRDSAMYRCASSFTGGNEKLFFGSGTQLSVL.